These T cell receptor beta chains were read from a single sample in a study of cytomegalovirus exposure and HLA in healthy donors. TCRdb's table, derived via immunoSEQ multiplex PCR, lists solely in-frame clones and lacks some. Among 180,000 or so clones listed, approximately 79% were seen once. Sequencing was carried out using PBMCs. These receptors were collected from a man aged 45-60 years in good health and CMV-seropositive. Both conserved end residues are part of each CDR3. A D gene is named only where the DNA matches it firmly. The size of a clone is reported for some rows only, either as once, few or many, or as a class for expanded clones.

TRBJ1-2 | - | - | TRBV7-2 | CASSSGTQGYTF | TGTGCCAGCAGCTCCGGGACACAAGGCTACACCTTC
TRBJ2-4 | TRBD2 | - | TRBV19 | CASSPLAGGLGNIQYF | TGTGCCAGTAGCCCACTAGCGGGGGGGCTGGGGAACATTCAGTACTTC
TRBJ1-3 | TRBD1 | - | TRBV6-1 | CATRTGPSGNTIYF | TGTGCCACCCGGACAGGCCCCTCTGGAAACACCATATATTTT
TRBJ1-6 | TRBD1 | - | TRBV13 | CASSQDRGPSPLHF | TGTGCCAGCAGCCAAGACAGGGGGCCTTCACCCCTCCACTTT
TRBJ1-4 | - | - | TRBV5-1 | CASSPNREEKLFF | TGCGCCAGCAGCCCCAACAGGGAGGAAAAACTGTTTTTT
TRBJ2-3 | - | - | TRBV2 | CASSLGTYTDTQYF | TGTGCCAGCTCCCTCGGGACATACACAGATACGCAGTATTTT
TRBJ2-6 | - | - | TRBV28 | CASSLAGYGANVLTF | TGTGCCAGCAGTTTAGCGGGTTATGGGGCCAACGTCCTGACTTTC
TRBJ1-1 | TRBD1 | - | TRBV10-3 | CAISEMKPGQGGTEAFF | TGTGCCATCAGCGAAATGAAACCGGGACAGGGGGGCACTGAAGCTTTCTTT
TRBJ2-3 | TRBD2 | few | TRBV5-4 | CASSLLAGGLFSKRADTQYF | TGTGCCAGCAGCTTACTAGCGGGGGGGCTCTTCTCCAAACGGGCAGATACGCAGTATTTT
TRBJ2-5 | - | - | TRBV5-1 | CASSIGTRVQETQYF | TGCGCCAGCAGCATAGGAACCAGGGTCCAAGAGACCCAGTACTTC
TRBJ2-2 | TRBD2 | - | TRBV15 | CATSSSPGTSGGKVHTGELFF | TGTGCCACCAGCAGTTCCCCCGGGACTAGCGGGGGGAAGGTCCACACCGGGGAGCTGTTTTTT
TRBJ1-2 | TRBD1 | few | TRBV5-6 | CASSPGIPGGFDYGYTF | TGTGCCAGCAGCCCGGGTATCCCAGGGGGTTTCGACTATGGCTACACCTTC
TRBJ2-7 | - | - | TRBV6-1 | CASSVGEQYF | TGTGCCAGCAGTGTCGGCGAGCAGTACTTC
TRBJ2-2 | - | few | TRBV5-1 | CASSLLPGDNTGELFF | TGCGCCAGCAGCTTACTACCAGGGGACAACACCGGGGAGCTGTTTTTT
TRBJ1-2 | TRBD1 | - | TRBV7-9 | CASRIRVRGNGYTF | TGTGCCAGCAGAATTAGGGTCAGGGGGAATGGCTACACCTTC
TRBJ1-5 | - | - | TRBV7-2 | CASSLAGFNQPQHF | TGTGCCAGCAGCCTAGCCGGTTTCAATCAGCCCCAGCATTTT
TRBJ1-1 | - | - | TRBV5-1 | CASSLLGNAEAFF | TGCGCCAGCAGCTTGCTCGGGAACGCTGAAGCTTTCTTT
TRBJ1-6 | - | - | TRBV4-2 | CASSQGGVAIYSPLHF | TGTGCCAGCAGCCAAGGTGGAGTGGCCATATATTCACCCCTCCACTTT
TRBJ1-1 | - | - | TRBV29-1 | CSILQADTEAFF | TGCAGCATCCTACAGGCAGACACTGAAGCTTTCTTT
TRBJ2-7 | TRBD2 | - | TRBV4-1 | CASSQAAGGVSYEQYF | TGCGCCAGCAGCCAAGCGGCCGGGGGGGTTAGCTACGAGCAGTACTTC
TRBJ2-2 | TRBD2 | - | TRBV9 | CASRAPSGVSTGELFF | TGTGCCAGCAGGGCCCCTAGCGGGGTTTCCACCGGGGAGCTGTTTTTT
TRBJ1-3 | TRBD1 | few | TRBV19 | CASRLKQGAFGNTIYF | TGTGCCAGTAGACTGAAACAGGGGGCGTTCGGAAACACCATATATTTT
TRBJ2-2 | - | - | TRBV5-1 | CASSLVSPSLNTGELFF | TGCGCCAGCAGCTTGGTTTCCCCGTCTCTTAACACCGGGGAGCTGTTTTTT
TRBJ1-2 | TRBD1 | - | TRBV18 | CASSPTGARYGYTF | TGTGCCAGCTCGCCGACAGGGGCTCGCTATGGCTACACCTTC
TRBJ1-1 | - | few | TRBV6-1 | CASGRNTEAFF | TGTGCCAGCGGGAGGAACACTGAAGCTTTCTTT
TRBJ2-2 | TRBD1 | - | TRBV5-1 | CASSHGQANTGELFF | TGCGCCAGCAGCCACGGACAGGCGAACACCGGGGAGCTGTTTTTT
TRBJ2-1 | TRBD2 | - | TRBV14 | CASSQDSRSGGNNEQFF | TGTGCCAGCAGCCAAGATAGTCGAAGCGGGGGAAACAATGAGCAGTTCTTC
TRBJ2-3 | - | - | TRBV14 | CASSQVVGAYTDTQYF | TGTGCCAGCAGCCAGGTGGTGGGAGCATACACAGATACGCAGTATTTT
TRBJ1-1 | TRBD1 | - | TRBV5-4 | CASSPTGGASYTEAFF | TGTGCCAGCAGCCCAACAGGGGGCGCTTCGTACACTGAAGCTTTCTTT
TRBJ1-1 | - | - | TRBV29-1 | CSVHGIEAFF | TGCAGCGTTCACGGGATTGAAGCTTTCTTT
TRBJ2-5 | TRBD1 | once | TRBV5-1 | CASSLGQEETQYF | TGCGCCAGCAGCCTAGGACAGGAAGAGACCCAGTACTTC
TRBJ1-2 | TRBD1 | - | TRBV2 | CASSFRGRDGYTF | TGTGCCAGCAGTTTTAGGGGGCGGGATGGCTACACCTTC
TRBJ1-1 | TRBD1 | - | TRBV28 | CASSTGGLTWRNTEAFF | TGTGCCAGCAGCACAGGGGGCCTCACATGGAGGAACACTGAAGCTTTCTTT
TRBJ1-4 | TRBD1 | - | TRBV2 | CASSRLTGGEEKLFF | TGCGCCAGCAGCCGGTTGACAGGGGGCGAAGAAAAACTGTTTTTT
TRBJ1-1 | - | - | TRBV7-9 | CASSLLRQQNTEAFF | TGTGCCAGCAGCTTACTTCGACAGCAGAACACTGAAGCTTTCTTT
TRBJ2-7 | TRBD2 | - | TRBV28 | CASSSSGGPSYEQYF | TGTGCCAGCAGCTCCAGCGGGGGGCCATCCTACGAGCAGTACTTC
TRBJ1-4 | - | once | TRBV6-1 | CASSEAGDIREKLFF | TGTGCCAGCAGTGAAGCTGGGGACATACGGGAAAAACTGTTTTTT
TRBJ1-2 | - | - | TRBV9 | CASSDRDMIGYTF | TGTGCCAGCAGCGACCGGGACATGATTGGCTACACCTTC
TRBJ1-2 | - | - | TRBV29-1 | CSAFTRDAINYGYTF | TGCAGCGCATTCACCCGGGATGCCATTAACTATGGCTACACCTTC
TRBJ1-6 | TRBD1 | once | TRBV25-1 | CASRMTGDNSPLHF | TGTGCCAGCAGGATGACAGGGGATAATTCACCCCTCCACTTT
TRBJ2-3 | - | - | TRBV11-1 | CASSLGRRESTDTQYF | TGTGCCAGCAGCTTAGGTCGTCGGGAAAGTACAGATACGCAGTATTTT
TRBJ2-1 | TRBD1 | - | TRBV9 | CASSLDRGLYNEQFF | TGTGCCAGCAGTTTAGACAGGGGCCTCTACAATGAGCAGTTCTTC
TRBJ2-7 | - | - | TRBV7-9 | CASSLSVRGEQYF | TGTGCCAGCAGCTTATCGGTCCGAGGCGAGCAGTACTTC
TRBJ2-7 | - | - | TRBV2 | CASRRVDEQYF | TGTGCCAGCAGGAGAGTCGACGAGCAGTACTTC
TRBJ1-6 | - | - | TRBV5-6 | CASLFSPLHF | TGTGCCAGCCTTTTTTCACCCCTCCACTTT
TRBJ2-2 | TRBD2 | - | TRBV7-6 | CASSMTSTSGTGELFF | TGTGCCAGCAGCATGACTAGCACCTCGGGGACCGGGGAGCTGTTTTTT
TRBJ2-2 | TRBD1 | - | TRBV18 | CASSPQGAGGTGELFF | TGTGCCAGCTCACCCCAGGGGGCCGGGGGCACCGGGGAGCTGTTTTTT
TRBJ2-5 | - | - | TRBV10-2 | CASRGGLGEETQYF | TGCGCCAGCAGGGGGGGTTTGGGGGAGGAGACCCAGTACTTC
TRBJ2-2 | - | - | TRBV29-1 | CSVDQGNTGELFF | TGCAGCGTTGACCAGGGCAACACCGGGGAGCTGTTTTTT
TRBJ2-7 | - | - | TRBV7-2 | CASSLGNRVGEQYF | TGTGCCAGCAGCTTAGGGAACAGGGTTGGCGAGCAGTACTTC
TRBJ1-5 | - | - | TRBV7-2 | CASSPPRARPQHF | TGTGCCAGCAGCCCCCCGAGGGCGCGACCCCAGCATTTT
TRBJ1-1 | - | - | TRBV28 | CASRLRQKNTEAFF | TGTGCCAGCAGGCTCCGACAGAAGAACACTGAAGCTTTCTTT
TRBJ2-3 | TRBD2 | - | TRBV25-1 | CASSEYSGRGGPDTQYF | TGTGCCAGCAGTGAATATAGTGGGCGGGGGGGCCCAGATACGCAGTATTTT
TRBJ2-3 | - | - | TRBV6-5 | CATLTPTATQYF | TGTGCCACGCTTACCCCCACAGCTACGCAGTATTTT
TRBJ1-5 | - | - | TRBV19 | CASSNPPEYQPQHF | TGTGCCAGTAGTAACCCCCCGGAGTATCAGCCCCAGCATTTT
TRBJ2-7 | TRBD2 | - | TRBV4-1 | CASSQVSAGTSDYEQYF | TGCGCCAGCAGCCAAGTGAGCGCGGGGACTAGCGACTACGAGCAGTACTTC
TRBJ1-1 | - | - | TRBV10-3 | CAISESPQAEAFF | TGTGCCATCAGTGAGTCCCCACAAGCGGAAGCTTTCTTT
TRBJ2-2 | - | - | TRBV9 | CASSVGQGTGELFF | TGTGCCAGCAGCGTAGGTCAGGGTACCGGGGAGCTGTTTTTT
TRBJ1-5 | - | - | TRBV2 | CASRGADHSNQPQHF | TGTGCCAGCAGGGGAGCCGACCATAGCAATCAGCCCCAGCATTTT
TRBJ1-6 | - | - | TRBV28 | CASRAPTQVAPLHF | TGTGCCAGCAGGGCACCGACACAGGTAGCACCCCTCCACTTT